This entry features one TCR beta chain sequence. This receptor's antigen is unknown. Base qualities are not recorded, but no much larger clone differs from it by a single base. The data stem from a study of T cells in Graves' hyperthyroidism and ophthalmopathy (dated 2019 in TCRdb). General notes on the study: To identify distinguishing TCR V-J signatures, a discovery cohort of about 100 patients was used, comprising 40 to 45 with Graves' ophthalmopathy and about 59 with stable Graves' hyperthyroidism. TCR Vbeta CDR3 sequencing of approximately 140 peripheral blood samples (under 45 ophthalmopathy, 75 to 80 hyperthyroidism and approximately 17 progressor patients) is reported in the paper. Prospective prediction of ophthalmopathy was tested in an independent validation cohort consisting of about 20 hyperthyroidism patients and approximately 16 patients who later progressed to ophthalmopathy. Following sampling, methimazole starting at 30 mg daily was given to hyperthyroidism patients, and high-dose intravenous methylprednisolone was given to ophthalmopathy patients. The 95 to 100 discovery patients were randomly divided into training and test sets at a 7:3 ratio. Thyroid tissue and blood T-cell repertoires from several Graves' hyperthyroidism patients were also compared in the study. Study-wide findings and limitations: Most expanded thyroid clonotypes (frequency above 0.001) were also detected in blood, a finding suggesting that blood repertoires may reflect thyroid immune responses. A model built on a 13 V-J signature distinguished ophthalmopathy from stable hyperthyroidism, reaching about 89% sensitivity and 81% to 83% specificity in cross-validation and 80%/75% in testing. No statistical method was used to fix the sample size in advance, and group allocation was not hidden from the investigators. During validation, the model predicted progression to ophthalmopathy a median of about 5.9 months ahead of onset, with around 65% sensitivity and less than 85% specificity.

TCR beta CDR3 regions were amplified from RNA transcripts. The TCR CDR3 was subjected to a first round of RT-PCR using the HTBI primer set and the Qiagen OneStep RT-PCR kit. A second multiplex PCR round built the libraries, followed by size selection and purification. Sequencing of the libraries was done on an Illumina HiSeq2000 using paired-end 100 bp reads. The authors processed their data as follows. Raw data were processed with SOAPnuke, discarding reads with adapters, uncalled bases, mean Phred below 15, or no exact constant-primer or identifier match. COPE v1.2.5 was used to merge high-quality paired reads, and clonotypes were defined as unique nucleotide sequences. MiTCR v1.1 was used to align the clonotypes against IMGT TRBV, TRBD and TRBJ reference segments. Only V-J combinations with frequency above 0.0001, covering 99% to 99.2% of repertoires, were analysed. The TCS score was defined as the ratio of F50 (clonal expansion) to E x V (chaos), calculated using BLOSUM62-based TCRdist between CDR3 peptides within each V-J. Welch's t-statistics and random forest reduced around 510 V-J features to roughly 13, which were used in a naive Bayes classifier (R e1071). TCRdb itself trimmed the public reads at Q25 with fastp, ran MiXCR and retained productive beta chains. Merged by CDR3 protein, the rows form single entries marked with the most common genes and DNA. TCRdb, not the authors, supplied the V and J calls. The sample table shows just over 550,000 distinct CDR3 sequences, and about 43% are seen once. The ten largest clonotypes hold just over 8% of the sample.

The germline V gene (reference sequence) yields SEHNR for CDR1 and FQNEAQ for CDR2. Including the terminal cysteine and phenylalanine, the CDR3 comprises 14 residues. Of the read, only the CDR3 DNA is kept; its 42 bases are in frame from base 1. The junction shows trimming of 5 bases on V and 5 bases on J, and the gene matches do not reach 5 bases of it. A patient counted as having stable Graves' hyperthyroidism if no progression to ophthalmopathy occurred over 18 months of follow-up. Hyperthyroidism patients were newly diagnosed, with disease duration under 2 months, and aged 18 to 65 years. Any patient with an uncontrolled infection, another autoimmune disease, pregnancy or lactation was excluded. Clinical symptoms, serum thyroxine and TRAb, thyroid ultrasound, and orbital computed tomography formed the basis for the diagnoses. Trizol reagent was used to extract total RNA, and RNA quality was then checked on an Agilent 2100 Bioanalyzer.

Source material: peripheral blood or thyroid tissue (not recorded which). The chain is assembled from TRBV7-9 and TRBJ1-1; 10 central nucleotides agree with TRBD1. This clonotype was obtained from a woman aged 18-35 years with Graves' hyperthyroidism. Donor details come from another sample of the same person, matched by shared clones. The base sequence is TGTGCCAGCAGCACGGGACAGGGGTATACTGAAGCTTTCTTT. It is translated as CASSTGQGYTEAFF.